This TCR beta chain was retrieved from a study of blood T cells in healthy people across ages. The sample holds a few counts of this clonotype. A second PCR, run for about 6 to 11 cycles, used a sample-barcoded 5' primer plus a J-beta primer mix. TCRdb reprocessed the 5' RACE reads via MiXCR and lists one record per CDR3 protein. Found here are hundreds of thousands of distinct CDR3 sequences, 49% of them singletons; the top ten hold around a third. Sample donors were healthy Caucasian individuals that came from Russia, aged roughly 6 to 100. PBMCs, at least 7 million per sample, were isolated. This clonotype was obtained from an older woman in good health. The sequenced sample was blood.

The CDR3 region is CSAPGLAAESSYEQYF. CDR3 sequence (DNA): TGCAGTGCCCCGGGACTAGCGGCTGAGAGCTCCTACGAGCAGTACTTC. The V gene is TRBV20-1, the J gene TRBJ2-7; 11 bases match TRBD2. Germline V gene sequence: CDR1 DFQATT, CDR2 SNEGSKA (reference sequence). The CDR3 totals 16 residues. V was pared by 6 bases and J by 0 bases, with 10 bases of the junction left unmatched.